This T cell receptor beta chain came from a study of control samples from healthy donors and cancer patients. Repertoires were generated with immunoSEQ multiplex PCR, while TCRdb's copy carries only in-frame clones and drops some. The sample includes around 180,000 clones, 80% to 95% of them seen just once. Sequenced: blood. The TCR originated in a woman between 40 and 55 years old in good health.

The CDR3 loop reads CASSIESRAFF. CDR3 bases: TGTGCCAGCAGCATTGAGAGTCGAGCTTTCTTT. The chain employs TRBV6-6 and TRBJ1-1; D unresolved. CDR3 length: 11 amino acids. With 6 bases removed from V and 10 bases from J, the gap between germline ends came to 12 bases. The V gene's germline CDR1 is MNHNY and CDR2 SVGAGI (reference sequence).